The 25 T cell receptor beta chains below all came from one sample that was sequenced in a study of T cell repertoires in cytomegalovirus infection. TCRdb ran MiXCR on the reads and lists one entry per CDR3 protein. The sample consists of 200,000 or so distinct CDR3 sequences, 35% to 40% of them appearing once. Which antigens these TCRs recognize remains unknown. Specimen: CD8+ T cells from cultured PBMCs, collected from culture after CMV antigen stimulation. These receptors all stem from a human donor in good health (CMV status not recorded). Some clones in this sample may be carry-over from other donors' samples.

The chain couples TRBV11-2 to TRBJ1-5; D might be TRBD1 (6 bases). Germline assignment: CDR1 SGHAT and CDR2 FQNNGV. Trimming took 5 bases from V and 4 from J, leaving 15 bases between them. This CDR3 is built from 15 residues. The CDR3 is CASSNPGQINQPQHF. DNA of the CDR3: TGTGCCAGCAGCAACCCGGGACAAATTAATCAGCCCCAGCATTTT.

The J gene is TRBJ2-7, the V gene TRBV20-1; possibly TRBD1 for D (6 bases). Trimming took off 0 bases at V and 8 bases at J, with 23 bases between the two ends. The germline gives CDR1 DFQATT, CDR2 SNEGSKA (reference sequence). The CDR3 has 16 residues. For the CDR3, the DNA is TGCAGTGCTAGAGACCCTGATAGGGGGACAAACCCTCAGCAGTACTTC. This gives the protein CSARDPDRGTNPQQYF.

This clonotype was seen a single time. The V gene is TRBV11-2, the J gene TRBJ1-3; 7 bases fit TRBD1. The germline V gene has CDR1 SGHAT and CDR2 FQNNGV. Trimming removed 4 bases from V and 0 bases from J; junction bases left unmatched: 6. This CDR3 has 16 residues. In DNA, the CDR3 is TGTGCCAGCAGCTCCGGGGACAGAGACTCTGGAAACACCATATATTTT. This codes for CASSSGDRDSGNTIYF.

This rearrangement joins TRBV12-3 or TRBV12-4 to TRBJ2-7, with 7 bases identical to TRBD2. J lost 3 bases, V lost 3 bases, and 5 bases had no gene match. The CDR3 spans 14 residues. The CDR3 spells CASSFGGLVYEQYF. The CDR3 DNA reads TGTGCCAGCAGTTTTGGAGGACTAGTCTACGAGCAGTACTTC.

The chain links TRBV7-3 to TRBJ1-2; D is uncertain. The ends were cut back, 6 bases at V and 13 bases at J, with 15 bases in the middle. Germline loops: CDR1 SGHTA, CDR2 FQGTGA. The CDR3 loop spans 11 amino acids. As DNA, the CDR3 is TGTGCCAGCAGACCCCCCCGGGGTCTCACCTTC. Its translation is CASRPPRGLTF.

There are a few counts of this clonotype. V usage is TRBV11-1 and J usage is TRBJ2-7; D may match TRBD1 or TRBD2 (5 bases each). Looked up from germline, CDR1 is SGHAT and CDR2 is FQDESV (reference sequence). The CDR3 is made up of 13 amino acids. V was pared by 7 bases and J by 6 bases, with 16 bases between. In DNA, the CDR3 is TGTGCCAGCAAAGGGACGTTCACTGGCGAGCAGTACTTC. It specifies CASKGTFTGEQYF.

The genes are TRBV27 and TRBJ2-7; D might be TRBD1 or TRBD2, each matching 5 bases. V was cut by 4 bases and J by 3 bases, with 22 bases left in between. In germline, CDR1 is MNHEY, CDR2 SMNVEV (reference sequence). This CDR3 is 17 amino acids long. The CDR3 loop reads CASSSRNPGRRIYEQYF. The CDR3 DNA follows: TGTGCCAGCAGTTCCCGTAATCCGGGGCGGCGCATCTACGAGCAGTACTTC.

This chain connects TRBV15 to TRBJ2-7, with TRBD1 as a possible D gene (6 bases). V gave up 0 bases and J gave up 3 bases, with 15 bases separating them. The CDR3 is 16 residues long. CDR1 is LNHNV and CDR2 is YYDKDF in the germline V gene (reference sequence). The CDR3: CATSRDPLGRGYEQYF. DNA of the CDR3: TGTGCCACCAGCAGAGATCCCCTCGGCAGGGGCTACGAGCAGTACTTC.

This clonotype was found a few times. The chain recombines TRBV2 with TRBJ2-1; 7 bases fit TRBD2. The CDR3 is made up of 14 amino acids. V shed 7 bases, J shed 7 bases, and the junction held 10 bases outside the gene matches. CDR1 and CDR2 from the germline V gene are SNHLY and FYNNEI. This CDR3 is CASNLGRGLNEQFF. The CDR3 DNA reads TGTGCCAGCAACTTAGGGCGGGGGTTAAATGAGCAGTTCTTC.

The CDR3 sequence: CASSLLEDTEAFF. The CDR3 nucleotides are TGTGCCAGCAGTCTCCTGGAAGACACTGAAGCTTTCTTT. The chain uses TRBV27 and TRBJ1-1; D is unclear. The CDR3 extends over 13 amino acids. The V and J ends lost 5 bases and 3 bases respectively, with 10 bases between them. Germline CDR1 reads MNHEY; CDR2 reads SMNVEV (reference sequence).

A few counts support this clonotype. The chain links TRBV2 to TRBJ2-1, with D unresolved. V lost 5 bases and J 3 bases, leaving 8 bases between the germline ends. Germline loops: CDR1 SNHLY, CDR2 FYNNEI. There are 13 residues in the CDR3. The CDR3 spells CASSSWSYNEQFF. The CDR3 DNA follows: TGTGCCAGCAGTTCGTGGAGCTACAATGAGCAGTTCTTC. Together with reference TRBV2 and TRBJ2-1, the CDR3 gives the full variable domain: EPEVTQTPSHQVTQMGQEVILRCVPISNHLYFYWYRQILGQKVEFLVSFYNNEISEKSEIFDDQFSVERPDGSNFTLKIRSTKLEDSAMYFCASSSWSYNEQFFGPGTRLTVL.

There are a few counts of this clonotype. This chain links TRBV7-6 with TRBJ2-1; 9 positions agree with TRBD2. The CDR3 extends over 13 amino acids. Germline loops: CDR1 SGHVS, CDR2 FNYEAQ. V shed 8 bases and J 7 bases; nucleotides not matched to a gene: 6. The CDR3 loop is CASGTAGGNEQFF. The CDR3, as DNA: TGTGCCAGCGGCACGGCGGGAGGGAATGAGCAGTTCTTC.

In its sample, this clonotype was seen a few times. This sequence joins TRBV4-2 and TRBJ2-1; no firm D call. V was cut by 3 bases and J by 6 bases, with 12 bases left in between. Germline V gene lookup returns CDR1 LGHNA and CDR2 YNFKEQ. The CDR3 is 14 residues long. The CDR3 protein is CASSQPDLGNEQFF. The CDR3, as DNA: TGTGCCAGCAGCCAGCCCGACTTGGGCAATGAGCAGTTCTTC.

DNA of the CDR3: TGTGCCAGCACCCATGGAGGGGGCTTGACAGATACGCAGTATTTT. Its protein is CASTHGGGLTDTQYF. This chain joins TRBV7-8 and TRBJ2-3, with D perhaps TRBD1 (7 bases). Germline V gene lookup returns CDR1 SGHVS and CDR2 FQNEAQ. The V gene lost 7 bases and the J gene lost 3 bases, with 17 bases spanning the gap. This CDR3 has 15 amino acids.

This sequence joins TRBV7-9 and TRBJ2-3, with TRBD1 identical over 8 bases. The CDR3 has 14 amino acids. The germline V gene has CDR1 SEHNR and CDR2 FQNEAQ (reference sequence). After removal of 6 bases from V and 1 base from J, the junction contained 3 bases not matched to a gene. The DNA of the CDR3 is TGTGCCAGCAGACAACAGGGGGGCACAGATACGCAGTATTTT. It encodes CASRQQGGTDTQYF.

This chain links TRBV12-5 with TRBJ2-2; maybe TRBD2 (6 bases). The CDR3 sequence is 15 residues long. CDR1 and CDR2 from the germline V gene are LGHNT and FRNRAP. The ends were cut back, 7 bases at V and 3 bases at J, with 15 bases in the middle. The CDR3 protein is CASALGWGDTGELFF. The CDR3 bases are TGTGCTAGTGCCCTAGGTTGGGGGGACACCGGGGAGCTGTTTTTT.

V gene TRBV2 combines with J gene TRBJ2-2; D not certain. V dropped 3 bases and J dropped 6 bases, with 23 bases sitting between them. The germline gives CDR1 SNHLY, CDR2 FYNNEI. The CDR3 runs 18 residues. The CDR3 region has the DNA TGTGCCAGCAGTGATAGTTCAACCGACTCAAAGGGTCCCGGGGAGCTGTTTTTT. It translates to CASSDSSTDSKGPGELFF.

This clonotype was seen more than once but under ten times. The rearrangement joins TRBV28 to TRBJ2-3; 9 bases line up with TRBD1. This CDR3 spans 16 amino acids. V was clipped by 5 bases and J by 4 bases; unmatched bases: 10. The V gene's germline CDR1 is MDHEN and CDR2 SYDVKM. In nucleotides, the CDR3 is TGTGCCAGCAGTGACCCCGGGACAGGGTTTTCAGATACGCAGTATTTT. Translated: CASSDPGTGFSDTQYF.

The gene calls are TRBV7-6 and TRBJ1-5; a possible D gene is TRBD1 (6 bases). Trimming removed 5 bases at V and 6 bases at J, with 26 bases between. This CDR3 region has 18 residues. Germline V lookup: CDR1 SGHVS, CDR2 FNYEAQ. The CDR3, as DNA: TGTGCCAGCAGCCCTAGGGGGGGGCAGGGTGATTCTTCTCAGCCCCAGCATTTT. Amino acid sequence: CASSPRGGQGDSSQPQHF. Using reference TRBV7-6 and TRBJ1-5 for the parts outside the CDR3, the full variable domain is GAGVSQSPRYKVTKRGQDVALRCDPISGHVSLYWYRQALGQGPEFLTYFNYEAQQDKSGLPNDRFSAERPEGSISTLTIQRTEQRDSAMYRCASSPRGGQGDSSQPQHFGDGTRLSIL.

This clonotype was observed many times. The rearrangement links TRBV5-6 to TRBJ1-5; no reliable D call. V lost 0 bases, J lost 2 bases, and 18 bases lay in between. The CDR3 covers 18 residues. CDR1 is SGHDT, CDR2 YYEEEE, per germline. Here the CDR3 DNA reads TGTGCCAGCAGCTTGGGCAGTTTAGGCCCCCATGGCAATCAGCCCCAGCATTTT. Its protein is CASSLGSLGPHGNQPQHF.

A few counts support this clonotype. The chain joins TRBV12-3 or TRBV12-4 to TRBJ2-1, with D possibly being TRBD2 (6 bases). Trimming took off 10 bases at V and 0 bases at J, with 10 bases between the two ends. This CDR3 contains 13 residues. CDR3 residues: CATWEDSYNEQFF. Here the CDR3 DNA reads TGTGCCACCTGGGAGGACTCCTACAATGAGCAGTTCTTC.

The V and J genes are TRBV6-2 or TRBV6-3 and TRBJ1-2, with TRBD1 matching 7 bases. V shed 2 bases, J shed 8 bases, and the junction held 5 bases outside the gene matches. The CDR3 loop spans 13 amino acids. CDR1 is MNHEY, CDR2 SVGEGT, per germline. The CDR3 is CASSYEGAQGYTF. CDR3 sequence (DNA): TGTGCCAGCAGTTACGAGGGGGCACAGGGCTACACCTTC.

This clonotype has a handful of counts. The chain employs TRBV6-8 and TRBJ2-1; 15 bases fit TRBD2. Germline V gene data show CDR1 as MNHGY and CDR2 as SAAAGT. CDR3 length equals 15 residues. V gave up 4 bases and J gave up 9 bases; unmatched junction bases: 4. The CDR3 nucleotides read TGTGCCAGCAGTTCCGGGGGACTAGCGGGAGGTGAGCAGTTCTTC. Translated, it gives CASSSGGLAGGEQFF.

Only a few counts were recorded for this clonotype. This rearrangement joins TRBV19 to TRBJ2-1, with 7 bases fitting TRBD2. Germline V gene lookup returns CDR1 LNHDA and CDR2 SQIVND (reference sequence). CDR3 size: 15 residues. Unmatched junction bases numbered 1, after V lost 1 base and J lost 1 base. CDR3 sequence (DNA): TGTGCCAGTAGTATAGGCGGGGGATCCTACAATGAGCAGTTCTTC. Protein product: CASSIGGGSYNEQFF.

This chain joins TRBV20-1 and TRBJ2-3; 10 nucleotides match TRBD2. Trimming cost V 3 bases and J 5 bases; bases outside gene matches: 8. Germline V lookup: CDR1 DFQATT, CDR2 SNEGSKA (reference sequence). This CDR3 has 15 residues. The CDR3 spells CSARGTSGKKDTQYF. The CDR3 bases are TGCAGTGCTAGGGGTACTAGCGGGAAGAAAGATACGCAGTATTTT.